Below, one T cell receptor beta chain is given with its context. Germline and junction disagree at one end, which may indicate a read error. This sample was included in a study of cytomegalovirus exposure and HLA in healthy donors. Amplification used 60 Vbeta primers and 13 Jbeta primers. Sequenced by immunoSEQ multiplex PCR; TCRdb stores in-frame clones only, minus some. This table has roughly 280,000 clones, about 66% appearing once. CDR1 is MNHNY, CDR2 SVGAGI, per germline (reference sequence). This CDR3 comprises 11 residues. The sample taken for sequencing was PBMCs. This TCR came from a female donor in good health and CMV-seronegative. This chain links TRBV6-6 with TRBJ1-5; a possible D gene is TRBD1 (5 bases). CDR3 DNA sequence: TGTGCCAGCGGGTTGGAGGGGCCAAACCACTTT. It translates to CASGLEGPNHF.